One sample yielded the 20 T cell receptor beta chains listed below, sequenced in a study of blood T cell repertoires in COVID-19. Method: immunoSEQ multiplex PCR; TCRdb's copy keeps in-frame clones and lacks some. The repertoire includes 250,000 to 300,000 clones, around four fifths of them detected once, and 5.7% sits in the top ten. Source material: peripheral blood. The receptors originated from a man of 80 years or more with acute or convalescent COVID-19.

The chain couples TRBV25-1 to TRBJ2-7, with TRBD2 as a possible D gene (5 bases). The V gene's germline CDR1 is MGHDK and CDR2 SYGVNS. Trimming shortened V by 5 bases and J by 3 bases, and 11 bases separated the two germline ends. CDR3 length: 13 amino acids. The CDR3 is CASSIGVGYEQYF. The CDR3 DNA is TGTGCCAGCAGTATCGGGGTCGGCTACGAGCAGTACTTC.

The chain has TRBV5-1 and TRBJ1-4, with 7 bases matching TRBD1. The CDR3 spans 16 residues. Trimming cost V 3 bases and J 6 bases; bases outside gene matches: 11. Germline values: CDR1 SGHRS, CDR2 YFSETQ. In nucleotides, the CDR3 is TGCGCCAGCAGCTATGGGACAGCCTTCTGGGATGAAAAACTGTTTTTT. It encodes CASSYGTAFWDEKLFF.

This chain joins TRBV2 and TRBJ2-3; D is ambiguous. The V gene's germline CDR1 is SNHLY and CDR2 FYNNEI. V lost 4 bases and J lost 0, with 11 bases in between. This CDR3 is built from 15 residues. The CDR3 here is CASSGGSHSTDTQYF. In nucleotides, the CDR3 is TGTGCCAGCAGTGGAGGCAGCCATAGCACAGATACGCAGTATTTT.

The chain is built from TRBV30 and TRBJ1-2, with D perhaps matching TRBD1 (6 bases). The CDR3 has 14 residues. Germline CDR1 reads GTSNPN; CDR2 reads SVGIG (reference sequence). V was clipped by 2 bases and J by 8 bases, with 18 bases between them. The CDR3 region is CAWSLILGGGGYTF. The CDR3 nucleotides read TGTGCCTGGAGTCTCATTCTAGGGGGGGGAGGCTACACCTTC. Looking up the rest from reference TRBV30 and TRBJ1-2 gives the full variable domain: SQTIHQWPATLVQPVGSPLSLECTVEGTSNPNLYWYRQAAGRGLQLLFYSVGIGQISSEVPQNLSASRPQDRQFILSSKKLLLSDSGFYLCAWSLILGGGGYTFGSGTRLTVV.

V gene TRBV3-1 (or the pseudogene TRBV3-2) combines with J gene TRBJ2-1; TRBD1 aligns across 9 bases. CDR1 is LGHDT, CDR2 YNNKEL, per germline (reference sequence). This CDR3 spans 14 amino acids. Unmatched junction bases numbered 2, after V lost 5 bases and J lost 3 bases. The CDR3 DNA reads TGTGCCAGCAGCTTGACAGGGGGCTACAATGAGCAGTTCTTC. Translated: CASSLTGGYNEQFF.

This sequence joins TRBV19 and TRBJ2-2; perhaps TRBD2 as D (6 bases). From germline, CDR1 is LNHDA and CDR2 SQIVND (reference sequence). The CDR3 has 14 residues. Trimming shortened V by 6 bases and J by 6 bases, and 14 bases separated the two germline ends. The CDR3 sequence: CASRSSWGAGELFF. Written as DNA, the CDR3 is TGTGCCAGTAGGTCGTCATGGGGGGCCGGGGAGCTGTTTTTT.

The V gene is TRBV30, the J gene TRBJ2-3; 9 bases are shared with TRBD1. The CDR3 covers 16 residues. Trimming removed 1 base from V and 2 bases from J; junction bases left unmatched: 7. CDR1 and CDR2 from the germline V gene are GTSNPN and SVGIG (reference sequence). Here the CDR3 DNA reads TGTGCCTGGAGTGCACCCGGGACAGGGCCCACAGATACGCAGTATTTT. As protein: CAWSAPGTGPTDTQYF. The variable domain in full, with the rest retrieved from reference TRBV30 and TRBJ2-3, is SQTIHQWPATLVQPVGSPLSLECTVEGTSNPNLYWYRQAAGRGLQLLFYSVGIGQISSEVPQNLSASRPQDRQFILSSKKLLLSDSGFYLCAWSAPGTGPTDTQYFGPGTRLTVL.

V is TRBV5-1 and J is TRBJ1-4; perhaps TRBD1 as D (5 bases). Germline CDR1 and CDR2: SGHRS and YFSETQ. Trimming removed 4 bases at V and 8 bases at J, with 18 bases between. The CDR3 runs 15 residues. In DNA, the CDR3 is TGCGCCAGCAGCGTGAGGCCAGGGCCCACGGAAAAACTGTTTTTT. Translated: CASSVRPGPTEKLFF.

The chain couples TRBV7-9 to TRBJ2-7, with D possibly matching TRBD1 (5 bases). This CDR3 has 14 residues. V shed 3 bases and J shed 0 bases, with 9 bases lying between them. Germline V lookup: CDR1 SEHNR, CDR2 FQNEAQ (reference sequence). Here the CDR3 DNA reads TGTGCCAGCAGCTTGGCACAGGTCTCCTACGAGCAGTACTTC. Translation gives CASSLAQVSYEQYF.

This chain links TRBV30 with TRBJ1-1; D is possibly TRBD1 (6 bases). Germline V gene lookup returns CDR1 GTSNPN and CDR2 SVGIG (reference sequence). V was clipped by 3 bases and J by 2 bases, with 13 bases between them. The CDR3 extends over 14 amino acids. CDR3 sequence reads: CAWSLTGTNTEAFF. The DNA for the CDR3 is TGTGCCTGGAGCCTTACAGGGACCAACACTGAAGCTTTCTTT.

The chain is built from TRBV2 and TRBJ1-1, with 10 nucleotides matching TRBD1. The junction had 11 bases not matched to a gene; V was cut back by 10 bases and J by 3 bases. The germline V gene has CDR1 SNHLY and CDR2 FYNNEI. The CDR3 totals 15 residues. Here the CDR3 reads CANSGTGAKDTEAFF. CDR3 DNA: TGTGCCAACTCCGGGACAGGGGCGAAAGACACTGAAGCTTTCTTT.

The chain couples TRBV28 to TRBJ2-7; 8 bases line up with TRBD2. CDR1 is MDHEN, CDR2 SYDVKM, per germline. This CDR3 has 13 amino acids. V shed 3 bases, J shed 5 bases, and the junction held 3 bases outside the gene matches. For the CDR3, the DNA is TGTGCCAGCAGTTTGCCGGGGGGGCACGAGCAGTACTTC. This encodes CASSLPGGHEQYF. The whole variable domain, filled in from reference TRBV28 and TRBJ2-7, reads DVKVTQSSRYLVKRTGEKVFLECVQDMDHENMFWYRQDPGLGLRLIYFSYDVKMKEKGDIPEGYSVSREKKERFSLILESASTNQTSMYLCASSLPGGHEQYFGPGTRLTVT.

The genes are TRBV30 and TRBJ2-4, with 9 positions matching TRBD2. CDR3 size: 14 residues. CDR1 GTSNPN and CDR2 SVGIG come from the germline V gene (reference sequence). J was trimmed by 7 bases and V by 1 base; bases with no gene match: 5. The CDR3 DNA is TGTGCCTGGAGTGGGGCGGGAGGGCCGAACATTCAGTACTTC. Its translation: CAWSGAGGPNIQYF.

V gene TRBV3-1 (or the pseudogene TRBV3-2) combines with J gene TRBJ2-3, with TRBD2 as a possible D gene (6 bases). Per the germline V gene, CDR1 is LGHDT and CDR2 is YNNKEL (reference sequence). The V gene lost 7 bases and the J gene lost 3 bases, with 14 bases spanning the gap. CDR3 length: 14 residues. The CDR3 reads CASTPGVGTDTQYF. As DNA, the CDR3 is TGTGCCAGCACCCCGGGAGTAGGAACAGATACGCAGTATTTT.

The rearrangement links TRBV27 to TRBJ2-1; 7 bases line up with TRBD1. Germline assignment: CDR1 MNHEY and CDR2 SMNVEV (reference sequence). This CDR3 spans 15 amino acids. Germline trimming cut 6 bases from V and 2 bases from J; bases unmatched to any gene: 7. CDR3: CASSPRQGTYNEQFF. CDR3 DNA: TGTGCCAGCAGCCCCCGACAGGGAACCTACAATGAGCAGTTCTTC.

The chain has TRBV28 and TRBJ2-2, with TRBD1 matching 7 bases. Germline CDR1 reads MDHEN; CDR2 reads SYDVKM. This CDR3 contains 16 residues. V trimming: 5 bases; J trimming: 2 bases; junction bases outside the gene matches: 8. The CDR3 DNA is TGTGCCAGCAGTCCCACAGGGGAACTTAACACCGGGGAGCTGTTTTTT. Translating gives CASSPTGELNTGELFF.

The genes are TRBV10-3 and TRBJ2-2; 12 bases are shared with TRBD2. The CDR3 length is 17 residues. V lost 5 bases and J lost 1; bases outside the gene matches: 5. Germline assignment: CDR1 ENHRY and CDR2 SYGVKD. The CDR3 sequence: CAISSSGRDQNTGELFF. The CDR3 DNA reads TGTGCCATCAGTTCTAGCGGGAGGGACCAGAACACCGGGGAGCTGTTTTTT.

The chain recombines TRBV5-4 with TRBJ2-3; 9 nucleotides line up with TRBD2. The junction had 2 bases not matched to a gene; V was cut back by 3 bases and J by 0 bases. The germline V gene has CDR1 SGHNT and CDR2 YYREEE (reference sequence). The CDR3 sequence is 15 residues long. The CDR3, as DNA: TGTGCCAGCAGCTCTAGCGGGATCAGCACAGATACGCAGTATTTT. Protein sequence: CASSSSGISTDTQYF.

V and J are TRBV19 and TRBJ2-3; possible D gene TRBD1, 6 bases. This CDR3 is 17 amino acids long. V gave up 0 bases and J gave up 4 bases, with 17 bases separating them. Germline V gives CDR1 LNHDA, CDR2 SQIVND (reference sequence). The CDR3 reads CASSIEVAGAGADTQYF. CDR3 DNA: TGTGCCAGTAGTATAGAGGTTGCAGGGGCAGGCGCAGATACGCAGTATTTT.

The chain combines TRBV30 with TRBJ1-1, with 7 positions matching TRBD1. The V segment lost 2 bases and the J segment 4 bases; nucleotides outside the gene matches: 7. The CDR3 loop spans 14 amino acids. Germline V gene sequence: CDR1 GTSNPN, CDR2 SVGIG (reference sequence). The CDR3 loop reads CAWSITGVGTEAFF. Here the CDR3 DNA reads TGTGCCTGGAGTATTACAGGGGTCGGCACTGAAGCTTTCTTT.